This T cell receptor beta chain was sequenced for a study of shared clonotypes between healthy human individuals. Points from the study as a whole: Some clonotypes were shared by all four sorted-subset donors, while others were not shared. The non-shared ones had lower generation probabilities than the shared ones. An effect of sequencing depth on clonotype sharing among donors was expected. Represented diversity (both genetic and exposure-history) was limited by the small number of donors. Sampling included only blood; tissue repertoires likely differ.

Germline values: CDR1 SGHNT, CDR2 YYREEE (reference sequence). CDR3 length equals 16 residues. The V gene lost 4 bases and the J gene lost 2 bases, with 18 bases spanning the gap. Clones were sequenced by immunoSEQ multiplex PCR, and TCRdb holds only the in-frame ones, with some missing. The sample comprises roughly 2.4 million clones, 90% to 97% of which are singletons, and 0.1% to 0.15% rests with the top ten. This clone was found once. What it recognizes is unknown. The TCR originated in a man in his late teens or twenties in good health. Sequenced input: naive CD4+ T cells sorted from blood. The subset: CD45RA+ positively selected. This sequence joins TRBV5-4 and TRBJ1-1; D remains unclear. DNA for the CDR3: TGTGCCAGCAGCCGAACGGGTTTTTGGGGTAACACTGAAGCTTTCTTT. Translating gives CASSRTGFWGNTEAFF.